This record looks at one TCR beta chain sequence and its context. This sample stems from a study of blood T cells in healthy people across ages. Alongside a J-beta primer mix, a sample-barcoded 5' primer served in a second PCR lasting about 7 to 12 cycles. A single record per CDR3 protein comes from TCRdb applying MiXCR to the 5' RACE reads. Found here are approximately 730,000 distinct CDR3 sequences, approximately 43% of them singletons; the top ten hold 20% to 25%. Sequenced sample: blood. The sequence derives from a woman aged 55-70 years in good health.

CDR3 sequence: CSAKDPKGSSYEQYF. Here the CDR3 DNA reads TGCAGTGCTAAGGATCCGAAGGGGAGCTCCTACGAGCAGTACTTC. The chain joins TRBV20-1 to TRBJ2-7, with D perhaps being TRBD1 or TRBD2 (5 bases each). V gave up 4 bases and J gave up 0 bases, with 16 bases separating them. CDR3 length equals 15 residues. CDR1 and CDR2 (germline): DFQATT, SNEGSKA (reference sequence).